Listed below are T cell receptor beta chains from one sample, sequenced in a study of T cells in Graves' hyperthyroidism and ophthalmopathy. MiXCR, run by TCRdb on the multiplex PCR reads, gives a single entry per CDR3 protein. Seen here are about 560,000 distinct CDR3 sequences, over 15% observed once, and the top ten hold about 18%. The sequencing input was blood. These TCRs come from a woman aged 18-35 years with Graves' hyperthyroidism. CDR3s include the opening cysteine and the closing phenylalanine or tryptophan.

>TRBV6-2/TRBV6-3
CASSYADRSYEQYF
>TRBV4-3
CASSQERGRIGYGYTF
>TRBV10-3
CAISGTRIEQFF
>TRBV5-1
CASSPIPGDTEAFF
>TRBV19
CASRGRDFTGELFF
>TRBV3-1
CASSQGAADIYEQYF
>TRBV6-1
CASSDEVGGGLAGGSTDTQYF
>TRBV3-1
CASSQDLGTGLGEQYF
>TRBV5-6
CASSLPTGNTDTQYF
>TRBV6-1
CASSFGGYTGELFF
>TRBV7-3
CASSLPGPAGGYTF
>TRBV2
CASLRGGTKNIQYF
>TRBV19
CASSPVGNYGYTF
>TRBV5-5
CASSLTPQGRILTYEQYF
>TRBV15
CATSAGGGRSKNIQYF
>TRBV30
CASGPRKEKLFF
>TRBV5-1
CASSFSGQGLENSPLHF
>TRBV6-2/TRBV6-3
CASRNRGVKWTSGDSEQYF
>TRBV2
CASSEDPGTGNSPLHF
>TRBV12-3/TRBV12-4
CASRVGGGANQPQHF
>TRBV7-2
CAGSLLADDDTQYF
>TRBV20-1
CSASEGSGNTIYF
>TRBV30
CAWSVITRAGETQYF
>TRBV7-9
CASSLTSSTDTQYF
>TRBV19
CASSILGTETDTQYF
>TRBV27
CASSLWVSGGELFF
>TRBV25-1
CASSLAQGNEQYF
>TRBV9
CASSLGSGQGADTQYF
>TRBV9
CASSVGPSGGEQYF
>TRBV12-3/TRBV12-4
CASSLDGLRTSYEQYF
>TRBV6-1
CASSEELVQGYEQYF
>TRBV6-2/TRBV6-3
CASSYSFGTNTGELFF
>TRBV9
CASSVDPTTNYGYTF
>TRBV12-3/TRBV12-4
CASSLADGLVYEQYF
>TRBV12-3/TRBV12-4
CASSSGQGVTEAFF